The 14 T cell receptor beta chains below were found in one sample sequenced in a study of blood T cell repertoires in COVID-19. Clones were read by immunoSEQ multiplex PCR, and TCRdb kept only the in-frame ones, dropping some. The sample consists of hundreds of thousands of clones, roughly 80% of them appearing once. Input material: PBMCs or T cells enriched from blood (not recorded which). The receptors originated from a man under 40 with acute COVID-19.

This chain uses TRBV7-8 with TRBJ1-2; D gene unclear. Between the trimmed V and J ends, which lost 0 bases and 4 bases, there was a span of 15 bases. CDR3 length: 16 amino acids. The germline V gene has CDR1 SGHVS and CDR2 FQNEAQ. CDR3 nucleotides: TGTGCCAGCAGCTTAGCGGTTGGCCCCCTTGGCTATGGCTACACCTTC. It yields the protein CASSLAVGPLGYGYTF.

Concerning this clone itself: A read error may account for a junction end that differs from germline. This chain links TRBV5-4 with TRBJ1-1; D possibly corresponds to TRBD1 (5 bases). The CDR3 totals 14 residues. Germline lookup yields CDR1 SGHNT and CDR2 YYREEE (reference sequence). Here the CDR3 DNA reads TGTGCCAGCAGGTTGGGGCAGGATAACACTGAAGCTTTCTTT. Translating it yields CASRLGQDNTEAFF.

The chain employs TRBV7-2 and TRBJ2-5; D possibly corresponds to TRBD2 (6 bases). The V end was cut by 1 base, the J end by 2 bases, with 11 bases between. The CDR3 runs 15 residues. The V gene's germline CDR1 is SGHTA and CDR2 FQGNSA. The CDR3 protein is CASSLGGTDQETQYF. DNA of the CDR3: TGTGCCAGCAGCTTAGGCGGGACCGATCAAGAGACCCAGTACTTC.

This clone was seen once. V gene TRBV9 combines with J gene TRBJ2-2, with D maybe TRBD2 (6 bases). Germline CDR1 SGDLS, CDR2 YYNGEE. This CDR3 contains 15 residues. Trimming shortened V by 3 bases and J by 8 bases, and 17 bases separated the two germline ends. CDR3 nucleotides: TGTGCCAGCAGCGAACTAGCCACCCCCAGAGGGGAGCTGTTTTTT. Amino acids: CASSELATPRGELFF. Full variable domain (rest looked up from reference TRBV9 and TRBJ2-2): DSGVTQTPKHLITATGQRVTLRCSPRSGDLSVYWYQQSLDQGLQFLIQYYNGEERAKGNILERFSAQQFPDLHSELNLSSLELGDSALYFCASSELATPRGELFFGEGSRLTVL.

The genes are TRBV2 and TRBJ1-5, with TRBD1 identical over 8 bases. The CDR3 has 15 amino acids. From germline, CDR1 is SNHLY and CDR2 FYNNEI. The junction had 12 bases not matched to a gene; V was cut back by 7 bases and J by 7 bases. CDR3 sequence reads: CASMGQGAAGQPQHF. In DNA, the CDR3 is TGTGCCAGCATGGGGCAGGGGGCAGCGGGCCAGCCCCAGCATTTT.

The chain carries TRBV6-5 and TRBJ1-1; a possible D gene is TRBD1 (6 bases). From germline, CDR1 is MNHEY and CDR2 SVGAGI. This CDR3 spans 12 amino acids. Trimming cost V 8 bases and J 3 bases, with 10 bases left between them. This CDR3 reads CASRGGYTEAFF. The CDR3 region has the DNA TGTGCCAGCCGGGGGGGCTACACTGAAGCTTTCTTT.

CDR3 coding DNA: TGTGCCAGCAGTTCCGTCGGGGGGGCCTACGAGCAGTACGTC. Protein: CASSSVGGAYEQYV. This chain joins TRBV27 and TRBJ2-7, with TRBD2 identical over 8 bases. J gave up 2 bases and V 4 bases, and 4 bases lay outside the gene matches. Germline V CDR1 and CDR2: MNHEY, SMNVEV (reference sequence). The CDR3 contains 14 residues.

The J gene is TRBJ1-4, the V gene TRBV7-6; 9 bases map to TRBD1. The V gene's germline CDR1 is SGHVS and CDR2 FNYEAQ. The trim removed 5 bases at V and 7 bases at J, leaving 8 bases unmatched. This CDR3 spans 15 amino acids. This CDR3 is CASSTGGQGGEKLFF. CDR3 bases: TGTGCCAGCAGCACGGGGGGACAGGGTGGTGAAAAACTGTTTTTT. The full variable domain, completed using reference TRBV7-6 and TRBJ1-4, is GAGVSQSPRYKVTKRGQDVALRCDPISGHVSLYWYRQALGQGPEFLTYFNYEAQQDKSGLPNDRFSAERPEGSISTLTIQRTEQRDSAMYRCASSTGGQGGEKLFFGSGTQLSVL.

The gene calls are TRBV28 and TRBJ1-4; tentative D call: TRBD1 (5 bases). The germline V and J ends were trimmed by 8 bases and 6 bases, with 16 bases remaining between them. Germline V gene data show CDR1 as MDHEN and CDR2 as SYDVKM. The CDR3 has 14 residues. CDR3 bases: TGTGCCAGCCGGTTCGGGGGGTCAGATGAAAAACTGTTTTTT. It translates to CASRFGGSDEKLFF.

Written as DNA, the CDR3 is TGTGCCAGCAGCTTGAGGTCTAATCAGCCCCAGCATTTT. It is translated as CASSLRSNQPQHF. The chain employs TRBV11-2 and TRBJ1-5; no reliable D call. Between the trimmed V and J ends, which lost 3 bases and 4 bases, there was a span of 7 bases. The CDR3 is 13 residues long. Germline loops: CDR1 SGHAT, CDR2 FQNNGV.

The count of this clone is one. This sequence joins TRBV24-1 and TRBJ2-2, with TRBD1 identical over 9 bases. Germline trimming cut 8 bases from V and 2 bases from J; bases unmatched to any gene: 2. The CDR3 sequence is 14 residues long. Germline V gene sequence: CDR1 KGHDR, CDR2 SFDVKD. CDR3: CATTDRGNTGELFF. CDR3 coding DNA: TGTGCCACCACGGACAGGGGTAACACCGGGGAGCTGTTTTTT.

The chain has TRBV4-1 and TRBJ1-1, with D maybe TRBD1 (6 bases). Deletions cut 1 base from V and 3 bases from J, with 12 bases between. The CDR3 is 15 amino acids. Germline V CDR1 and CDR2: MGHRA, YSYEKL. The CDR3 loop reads CASSQGGGLDTEAFF. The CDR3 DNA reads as TGCGCCAGCAGCCAAGGGGGGGGGCTGGACACTGAAGCTTTCTTT.

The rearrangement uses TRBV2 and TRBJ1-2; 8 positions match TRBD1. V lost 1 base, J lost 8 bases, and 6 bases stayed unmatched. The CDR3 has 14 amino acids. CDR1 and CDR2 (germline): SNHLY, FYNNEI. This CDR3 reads CASSEVLGQGGYTF. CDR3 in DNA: TGTGCCAGCAGTGAAGTCCTAGGACAGGGAGGCTACACCTTC.

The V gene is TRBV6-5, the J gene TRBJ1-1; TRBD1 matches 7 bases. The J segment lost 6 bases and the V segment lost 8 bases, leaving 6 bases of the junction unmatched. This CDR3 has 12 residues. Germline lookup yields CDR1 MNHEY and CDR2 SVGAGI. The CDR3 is CASRNRGAEAFF. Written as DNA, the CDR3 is TGTGCCAGCCGAAACAGGGGCGCTGAAGCTTTCTTT.